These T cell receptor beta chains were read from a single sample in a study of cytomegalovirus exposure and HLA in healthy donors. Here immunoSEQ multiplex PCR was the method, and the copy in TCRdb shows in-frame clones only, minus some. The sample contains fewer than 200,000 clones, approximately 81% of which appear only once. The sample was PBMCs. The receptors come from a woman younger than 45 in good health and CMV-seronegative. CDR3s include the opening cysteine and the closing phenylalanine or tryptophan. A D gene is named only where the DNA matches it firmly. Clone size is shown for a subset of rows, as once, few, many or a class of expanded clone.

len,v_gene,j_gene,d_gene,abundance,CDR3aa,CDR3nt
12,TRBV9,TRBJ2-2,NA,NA,CASSVAAGELFF,TGTGCCAGCAGCGTAGCTGCCGGGGAGCTGTTTTTT
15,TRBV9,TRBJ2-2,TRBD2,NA,CASSTGLATAGELFF,TGTGCCAGCAGCACGGGACTAGCTACGGCCGGGGAGCTGTTTTTT
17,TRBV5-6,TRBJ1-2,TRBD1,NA,CASSPGTGGPFLYGYTF,TGTGCCAGCAGCCCGGGGACAGGGGGCCCCTTCCTCTATGGCTACACCTTC
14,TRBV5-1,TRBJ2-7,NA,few,CASSGTTFGDEQYF,TGCGCCAGCTCCGGGACAACCTTCGGCGACGAGCAGTACTTC
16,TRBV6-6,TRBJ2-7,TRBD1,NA,CASSNVRDRSSYEQYF,TGTGCCAGCAGCAACGTCCGGGACAGAAGCTCCTACGAGCAGTACTTC
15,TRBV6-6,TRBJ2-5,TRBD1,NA,CASSYVTGPSETQYF,TGTGCCAGCAGTTACGTGACAGGGCCTAGCGAGACCCAGTACTTC
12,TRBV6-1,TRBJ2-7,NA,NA,CATRDITYEQYF,TGTGCCACGAGGGACATCACCTACGAGCAGTACTTC
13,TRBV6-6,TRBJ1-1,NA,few,CASMGGVNTEAFF,TGTGCCAGCATGGGCGGGGTCAACACTGAAGCTTTCTTT
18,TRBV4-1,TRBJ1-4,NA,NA,CASSQVRDPGHNNEKLFF,TGCGCCAGCAGCCAAGTGAGGGATCCGGGACACAATAATGAAAAACTGTTTTTT
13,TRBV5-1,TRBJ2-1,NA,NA,CASYDGGYNEQFF,TGCGCCAGCTACGACGGGGGCTACAATGAGCAGTTCTTC
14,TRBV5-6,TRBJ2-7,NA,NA,CASSLFGSTYEQYF,TGTGCCAGCAGCTTGTTTGGCAGTACCTACGAGCAGTACTTC
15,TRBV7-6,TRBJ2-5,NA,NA,CASSLKLDGKETQYF,TGTGCCAGCAGCTTAAAGCTTGACGGGAAAGAGACCCAGTACTTC
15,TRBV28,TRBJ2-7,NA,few,CASRIRGSLTYEQYF,TGTGCCAGCAGGATACGCGGAAGCCTGACTTACGAGCAGTACTTC
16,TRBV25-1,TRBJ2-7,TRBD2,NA,CASSELAGVGSYEQYF,TGTGCCAGCAGTGAACTAGCGGGGGTAGGATCCTACGAGCAGTACTTC
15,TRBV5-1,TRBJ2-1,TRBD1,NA,CASSKGQGSYNEQFF,TGCGCCAGCAGCAAGGGACAGGGCTCCTACAATGAGCAGTTCTTC
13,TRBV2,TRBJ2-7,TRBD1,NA,CASYDRATYEQYF,TGTGCCAGCTATGACAGGGCCACCTACGAGCAGTACTTC
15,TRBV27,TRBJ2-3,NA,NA,CASSLSVSGTDTQYF,TGTGCCAGCAGTTTAAGTGTTAGCGGCACAGATACGCAGTATTTT
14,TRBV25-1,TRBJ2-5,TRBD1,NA,CASSVGQGEETQYF,TGTGCCAGCAGTGTGGGACAGGGGGAAGAGACCCAGTACTTC
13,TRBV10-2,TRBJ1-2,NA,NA,CASSETSNYGYTF,TGCGCCAGCAGTGAGACTTCCAACTATGGCTACACCTTC
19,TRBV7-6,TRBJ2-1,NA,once,CASSLRARGWNGSYNEQFF,TGTGCCAGCAGCTTAAGGGCTAGAGGGTGGAACGGCTCCTACAATGAGCAGTTCTTC
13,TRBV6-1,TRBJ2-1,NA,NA,CASTRTRYNEQFF,TGTGCCAGCACTAGGACAAGATACAATGAGCAGTTCTTC
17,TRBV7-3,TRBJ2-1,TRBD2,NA,CASSPTAGVAVDNEQFF,TGTGCCAGCAGCCCCACGGCGGGGGTCGCGGTGGACAATGAGCAGTTCTTC
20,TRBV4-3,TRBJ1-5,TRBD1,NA,CASSQDLSTGNSVSNQPQHF,TGCGCCAGCAGCCAAGATCTTTCGACAGGGAATTCAGTAAGCAATCAGCCCCAGCATTTT
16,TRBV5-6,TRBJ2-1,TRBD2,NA,CASSLDGTSDYNEQFF,TGTGCCAGCAGCTTAGATGGGACTAGCGACTACAATGAGCAGTTCTTC
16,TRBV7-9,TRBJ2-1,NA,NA,CASSPSEPRNYNEQFF,TGTGCCAGCAGCCCCAGCGAACCCCGTAACTACAATGAGCAGTTCTTC
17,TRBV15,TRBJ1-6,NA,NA,CATSRESAGEDNSPLHF,TGTGCCACCAGCAGGGAGAGCGCAGGGGAAGATAATTCACCCCTCCACTTT
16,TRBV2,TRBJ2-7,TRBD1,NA,CASSEALGQGAREQYF,TGTGCCAGCAGTGAAGCGCTCGGACAGGGGGCGCGCGAGCAGTACTTC
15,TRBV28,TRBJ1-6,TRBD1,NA,CASQVHGTDNSPLHF,TGTGCCAGCCAGGTCCACGGGACAGATAATTCACCCCTCCACTTT
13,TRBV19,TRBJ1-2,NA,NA,CASSIRDIGGYTF,TGTGCCAGTAGTATCCGGGACATTGGTGGCTACACCTTC
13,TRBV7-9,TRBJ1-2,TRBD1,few,CASSLEGGHGYTF,TGTGCCAGCAGCTTAGAAGGGGGCCATGGCTACACCTTC
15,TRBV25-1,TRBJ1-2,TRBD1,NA,CASSDPGQGNYGYTF,TGTGCCAGCAGTGACCCAGGACAGGGAAACTATGGCTACACCTTC
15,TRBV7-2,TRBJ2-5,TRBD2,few,CASSTAGGPPETQYF,TGTGCCAGCAGCACAGCGGGGGGGCCTCCAGAGACCCAGTACTTC
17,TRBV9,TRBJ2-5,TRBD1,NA,CASSVDWTGGAEETQYF,TGTGCCAGCAGCGTAGACTGGACAGGGGGCGCGGAAGAGACCCAGTACTTC
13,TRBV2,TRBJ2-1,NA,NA,CASSAKEASEQFF,TGTGCCAGCAGTGCGAAGGAGGCCAGTGAGCAGTTCTTC